This TCR beta chain was recovered during a study of T cell responses to AZD1222 COVID-19 vaccine (dated by TCRdb to 2020 to 2022). Regarding the study in general: AZD1222 recipients given second doses at about 4 weeks or at about 12 weeks were pooled, since spike-specific TCR depth and breadth were not found to differ between the two schedules. A total of about 240 trial participants underwent TCR sequencing, of whom around 200 received two doses of AZD1222 and approximately 25 received two doses of the MenACWY control vaccine. Trial participants were enrolled into age subgroups of 18-55, 56-69 and 70-plus years, which contained about 160, 30 and 59 TCR-sequenced participants, respectively.

CDR1 MDHEN and CDR2 SYDVKM were looked up in the germline V gene. The CDR3 runs 15 amino acids, cysteine and phenylalanine included. Just the 45-base CDR3 DNA is kept, in frame starting at base 1. V ends up 5 bases short and J 0 bases short, with an unmatched junction base count of 5. Points on this clone: There is no known antigen for this receptor. Base-call qualities are not available, and no considerably larger clone is one nucleotide away.

What the research found in general, with its limitations: Reportedly, almost half of the unique spike-specific TCRs recognized epitopes lying outside the regions that are mutated in the B.1.351 and B.1.1.7 variants. The vaccine-associated CD4 TCRs covered the entire spike protein, and the dominant responses fell in regions 160-218 and 743-854. The 56-69-year group was small, and its depth increase did not reach significance, likely because of low power. Conclusions about previously exposed vaccinees are limited because only six or seven AZD1222 recipients were SARS-CoV-2 seropositive at baseline. A significant rise in spike-specific TCR breadth and depth was observed after two AZD1222 doses relative to day 0 and relative to MenACWY recipients. No day 14 peak-response samples were available, so repertoires were characterized only after the peak T cell response. Participants were mostly white British, with more females than males. The authors suggested clonal diversity may have been underestimated.

The CDR3 regions of human TCRbeta chains were analyzed by immunosequencing. The paper's data handling went like this. TCRs in the repertoires were matched against a reference library of SARS-CoV-2-specific TCRs that had been generated with the MIRA antigen-specificity platform. Breadth meant the fraction of unique TCRs that were SARS-CoV-2-associated, whereas depth meant the fraction of total T cells that were SARS-CoV-2-associated. Using the MIRA data, every spike-specific TCR was mapped to the spike region that the TCR reacted to and assigned to either a CD4 or a CD8 class. Log10-transformed breadth and depth values were compared by one-way ANOVA with Sidak's multiple comparisons tests. TCRdb took this table from immuneACCESS and kept in-frame rearrangements with V and J called. Such tables lack part of the clones; where checked against another copy, unresolved V genes explain under half of the gap, and the rest is unexplained. That table gives V, J and clone size, and the DNA gave D and trimming. Recorded for this sample are around 63,000 clones; 85% to 90% of them occurred a single time. The ten largest make up about 19% of the sample.

Sample time point, as interpreted from the label and publication: baseline before first vaccination. The vaccinee samples were drawn from two UK trials, COV001 and COV002, one of which was a single-blind randomized controlled phase 2/3 trial testing AZD1222 (ChAdOx1 nCoV-19) in healthy adults. Trial participant PBMC samples were collected at day 0 and day 28 after the second dose for TCRbeta chain sequencing. The sequence links TRBV28 to TRBJ2-5; TRBD1 matches 8 bases in the middle. The sample here was peripheral blood, taken on day 0 of AZD1222 vaccination. This clonotype was sampled from an adult in good health. The CDR3 protein is CASSTRTGNQETQYF. DNA sequence: TGTGCCAGCAGTACCAGGACAGGGAACCAAGAGACCCAGTACTTC. The full variable domain, with segments outside the CDR3 supplied by the reference TRBV28 and TRBJ2-5 proteins, appears as DVKVTQSSRYLVKRTGEKVFLECVQDMDHENMFWYRQDPGLGLRLIYFSYDVKMKEKGDIPEGYSVSREKKERFSLILESASTNQTSMYLCASSTRTGNQETQYFGPGTRLLVL.